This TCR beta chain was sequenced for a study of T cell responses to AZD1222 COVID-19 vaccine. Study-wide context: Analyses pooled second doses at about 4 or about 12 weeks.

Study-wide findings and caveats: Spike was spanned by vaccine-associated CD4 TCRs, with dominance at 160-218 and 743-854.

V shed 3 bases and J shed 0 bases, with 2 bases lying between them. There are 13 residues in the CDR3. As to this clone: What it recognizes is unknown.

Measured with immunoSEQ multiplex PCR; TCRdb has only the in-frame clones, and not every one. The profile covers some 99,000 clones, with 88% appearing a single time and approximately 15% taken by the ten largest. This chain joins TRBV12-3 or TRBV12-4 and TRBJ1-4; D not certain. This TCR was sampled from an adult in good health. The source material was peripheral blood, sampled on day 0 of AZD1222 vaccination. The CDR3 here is CASSFSTNEKLFF. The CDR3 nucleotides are TGTGCCAGCAGTTTTTCAACTAATGAAAAACTGTTTTTT.